A single sample is the source of the 31 T cell receptor beta chains below, sequenced in a study of OX40 agonist ivuxolimab in advanced cancers. Assay: immunoSEQ multiplex PCR; the TCRdb copy retains only in-frame clones and omits some. This table holds roughly 80,000 clones, approximately 90% found once. The sequencing here drew on CD4+ or CD8+ T cells sorted from blood, taken in a trial of the OX40 agonist ivuxolimab. The receptor set was obtained from an adult with an advanced solid tumor such as melanoma, head and neck, liver or kidney cancer.

The genes are TRBV5-4 and TRBJ2-2; 9 nucleotides match TRBD1. This CDR3 has 14 amino acids. CDR1 and CDR2 (germline): SGHNT, YYREEE (reference sequence). The V segment lost 7 bases and the J segment 7 bases; nucleotides outside the gene matches: 8. CDR3 in amino acids: CASATGGFNGELFF. For the CDR3, the DNA is TGTGCCAGCGCTACAGGGGGCTTTAACGGGGAGCTGTTTTTT.

V and J are TRBV7-9 and TRBJ2-1; TRBD2 agrees at 14 bases. J was trimmed by 7 bases and V by 5 bases; bases with no gene match: 7. CDR1 is SEHNR and CDR2 is FQNEAQ in the germline V gene (reference sequence). This CDR3 has 16 residues. CDR3 protein: CASSKAGTSGSNEQFF. The CDR3 DNA reads as TGTGCCAGCAGCAAAGCGGGGACTAGCGGGAGTAATGAGCAGTTCTTC. The whole variable domain, filled in from reference TRBV7-9 and TRBJ2-1, reads DTGVSQNPRHKITKRGQNVTFRCDPISEHNRLYWYRQTLGQGPEFLTYFQNEAQLEKSRLLSDRFSAERPKGSFSTLEIQRTEQGDSAMYLCASSKAGTSGSNEQFFGPGTRLTVL.

J is TRBJ2-5 and V is TRBV7-9; maybe TRBD2 (5 bases). Germline CDR1 and CDR2: SEHNR and FQNEAQ (reference sequence). CDR3 length: 14 residues. The ends were cut back, 2 bases at V and 2 bases at J, with 9 bases in the middle. The CDR3 nucleotides read TGTGCCAGCAGCTTAAGGGAGACTCAAGAGACCCAGTACTTC. This translates into CASSLRETQETQYF.

This chain links TRBV7-2 with TRBJ2-2; 9 nucleotides line up with TRBD1. J was trimmed by 4 bases and V by 3 bases; bases with no gene match: 6. This CDR3 is built from 16 residues. CDR1 and CDR2 (germline): SGHTA, FQGNSA. The CDR3 loop reads CASSFTGTGPTGELFF. CDR3 nucleotide sequence: TGTGCCAGCAGCTTTACCGGGACAGGGCCCACCGGGGAGCTGTTTTTT.

The rearrangement uses TRBV7-9 and TRBJ1-3, with TRBD1 identical over 9 bases. There are 14 residues in the CDR3. Germline CDR1 reads SEHNR; CDR2 reads FQNEAQ (reference sequence). V was clipped by 7 bases and J by 2 bases; unmatched bases: 3. CDR3 sequence reads: CASTYRGPGNTIYF. The DNA of the CDR3 is TGTGCCAGCACCTACAGGGGGCCTGGAAACACCATATATTTT.

This clone was picked up one time. The J gene is TRBJ2-1, the V gene TRBV5-1; 11 nucleotides line up with TRBD1. V lost 3 bases and J lost 0; bases outside the gene matches: 8. CDR1 SGHRS and CDR2 YFSETQ come from the germline V gene. This CDR3 spans 18 amino acids. DNA for the CDR3: TGCGCCAGCAGCTCAAGGGACAGGGGGGCAAGCTCCTACAATGAGCAGTTCTTC. Encoded protein: CASSSRDRGASSYNEQFF.

V and J are TRBV7-7 and TRBJ2-3; TRBD2 aligns across 12 bases. V was pared by 1 base and J by 3 bases, with 2 bases of the junction left unmatched. The CDR3 has 16 amino acids. Per germline, CDR1 SSHAT and CDR2 FNYEAQ (reference sequence). CDR3 sequence (DNA): TGTGCCAGCAGCTTAGGACTAGCGGGAGAAACAGATACGCAGTATTTT. Amino acid sequence: CASSLGLAGETDTQYF.

The chain combines TRBV10-3 with TRBJ2-2; TRBD1 might be the D (5 bases). CDR1 is ENHRY, CDR2 SYGVKD, per germline. The CDR3 runs to 15 residues. With 1 base removed from V and 6 bases from J, the gap between germline ends came to 12 bases. DNA of the CDR3: TGTGCCATCAGTGAGTTGGACACTGGCGCCGGGGAGCTGTTTTTT. Its translation is CAISELDTGAGELFF.

Points on this clone: The sample holds other DNA sequences that translate to the same CDR3. V is TRBV11-3 and J is TRBJ1-2; D unresolved. V lost 4 bases to trimming and J lost 5 bases, with 8 bases between them. Germline-derived CDR1 and CDR2 are SGHNT and YENEEA. This CDR3 region has 12 residues. CDR3: CASSSDVYGYTF. The CDR3 DNA sequence: TGTGCCAGCAGCTCGGACGTTTATGGCTACACCTTC. Looking up the rest from reference TRBV11-3 and TRBJ1-2 gives the full variable domain: EAGVVQSPRYKIIEKKQPVAFWCNPISGHNTLYWYLQNLGQGPELLIRYENEEAVDDSQLPKDRFSAERLKGVDSTLKIQPAELGDSAVYLCASSSDVYGYTFGSGTRLTVV.

The chain links TRBV18 to TRBJ2-1; 11 nucleotides match TRBD2. Germline V gene lookup returns CDR1 KGHSH and CDR2 LQKENI. The V and J ends lost 3 bases and 8 bases, in that order; junction bases with no gene match: 6. This CDR3 spans 15 amino acids. This chain's CDR3 is CASSPLLAGDDEQFF. For the CDR3, the DNA is TGTGCCAGCTCACCGCTACTAGCGGGAGATGATGAGCAGTTCTTC.

This clone occurred once. The CDR3 protein is CASSGGPSMSGELFF. As DNA, the CDR3 is TGTGCCAGCAGCGGGGGACCAAGTATGTCCGGGGAGCTGTTTTTT. This chain links TRBV4-2 with TRBJ2-2; D possibly uses TRBD1 or TRBD2 (5 bases each). Germline assignment: CDR1 LGHNA and CDR2 YNFKEQ. The CDR3 length is 15 residues. The V end was cut by 5 bases, the J end by 6 bases, with 16 bases between.

The rearrangement uses TRBV11-2 and TRBJ1-1; 7 positions match TRBD1. The germline CDR1 and CDR2 sequences are SGHAT and FQNNGV. The CDR3 spans 15 residues. The V gene end was trimmed by 4 bases and the J gene end by 5 bases; junction bases not matched to a gene: 10. The CDR3 coding sequence is TGTGCCAGCAGCTACCTAACAGGGGCAGGGACTGAAGCTTTCTTT. Residues: CASSYLTGAGTEAFF.

The chain is built from TRBV6-5 and TRBJ2-1; 14 bases are shared with TRBD2. Germline V lookup: CDR1 MNHEY, CDR2 SVGAGI. CDR3 length: 14 residues. V trimming: 6 bases; J trimming: 10 bases; junction bases outside the gene matches: 5. CDR3 bases: TGTGCCAGCAGGAGAGGACTAGCGGGAGGAGAGCAGTTCTTC. The encoded protein is CASRRGLAGGEQFF.

This sequence joins TRBV6-5 and TRBJ1-2; TRBD1 agrees at 7 bases. There are 13 residues in the CDR3. The germline gives CDR1 MNHEY, CDR2 SVGAGI. J gave up 5 bases and V 2 bases, and 2 bases lay outside the gene matches. CDR3 coding DNA: TGTGCCAGCAGTTACGGGACAGATTATGGCTACACCTTC. It is translated as CASSYGTDYGYTF.

CDR3 DNA sequence: TGTGCCTGGAATCGGGTATTAGGTCCTAACTATGGCTACACCTTC. It encodes CAWNRVLGPNYGYTF. The rearrangement joins TRBV30 to TRBJ1-2; D gene ambiguous. CDR3 length: 15 amino acids. V was pared by 4 bases and J by 0 bases, with 15 bases between. CDR1 and CDR2 (germline): GTSNPN, SVGIG (reference sequence).

The rearrangement uses TRBV5-6 and TRBJ2-7; weak D call: TRBD2 (5 bases). Germline V CDR1 and CDR2: SGHDT, YYEEEE. The V gene lost 5 bases and the J gene lost 1 base, with 19 bases spanning the gap. The CDR3 loop spans 16 amino acids. This CDR3 reads CASSFGRGSRSYEQYF. The CDR3 DNA reads as TGTGCCAGCAGTTTCGGTCGGGGTTCGCGATCCTACGAGCAGTACTTC.

This clone has a single count. The chain uses TRBV6-5 and TRBJ1-5, with D unresolved. V lost 4 bases and J 5 bases, leaving 9 bases between the germline ends. The V gene's germline CDR1 is MNHEY and CDR2 SVGAGI. This CDR3 is built from 13 residues. This chain's CDR3 is CASSSHLDQPQHF. In DNA form, the CDR3 reads TGTGCCAGCAGTTCGCACCTGGATCAGCCCCAGCATTTT.

The chain carries TRBV5-1 and TRBJ1-4, with TRBD1 matching 8 bases. CDR3 size: 15 residues. After removal of 4 bases from V and 8 bases from J, the junction contained 10 bases not matched to a gene. Looked up from germline, CDR1 is SGHRS and CDR2 is YFSETQ. As DNA, the CDR3 is TGCGCCAGCAGCGCAAATCAGGGGGCGGGAGAAAAACTGTTTTTT. It codes for CASSANQGAGEKLFF.

V is TRBV5-4 and J is TRBJ2-5; TRBD2 matches at 9 bases. Germline loops: CDR1 SGHNT, CDR2 YYREEE (reference sequence). CDR3 size: 13 residues. V trimming: 7 bases; J trimming: 6 bases; junction bases outside the gene matches: 7. The CDR3 reads CASGVAGEKTQYF. CDR3 nucleotide sequence: TGTGCCAGCGGGGTAGCGGGAGAAAAGACCCAGTACTTC.

The V call is TRBV5-1, the J call TRBJ1-4; a possible D gene is TRBD1 (5 bases). V lost 4 bases to trimming and J lost 5 bases, with 12 bases between them. The CDR3 is 14 amino acids. CDR1 and CDR2 from the germline V gene are SGHRS and YFSETQ. The CDR3 loop reads CASSPGFSNEKLFF. The CDR3 DNA follows: TGCGCCAGCAGCCCAGGGTTTTCGAATGAAAAACTGTTTTTT.

The V gene is TRBV7-2, the J gene TRBJ2-3, with 11 bases lining up with TRBD2. Germline CDR1 reads SGHTA; CDR2 reads FQGNSA. The V and J ends lost 1 base and 3 bases, in that order; junction bases with no gene match: 12. The CDR3 covers 19 residues. The CDR3 region has the DNA TGTGCCAGCAGCTTAGATAGAACCGGGACTAGCGGAGCTACAGATACGCAGTATTTT. This codes for CASSLDRTGTSGATDTQYF.

About this clone itself: The sample carries other DNA sequences with the same CDR3. This chain joins TRBV9 and TRBJ2-1, with 10 positions matching TRBD2. Germline loops: CDR1 SGDLS, CDR2 YYNGEE. The V and J ends lost 3 bases and 3 bases, in that order; junction bases with no gene match: 3. The CDR3 contains 15 residues. The DNA for the CDR3 is TGTGCCAGCAGCGCCTCTAGCGGGAGCTACAATGAGCAGTTCTTC. Translating gives CASSASSGSYNEQFF.

J is TRBJ2-1 and V is TRBV14; D not certain. CDR1 is SGHDN and CDR2 is FVKESK in the germline V gene. There are 16 residues in the CDR3. The V gene lost 3 bases and the J gene lost 15 bases, with 27 bases spanning the gap. Written as DNA, the CDR3 is TGTGCCAGCAGCCAGAATACACAACGAATAGCTTCGCAGACGTTCTTC. Its translation: CASSQNTQRIASQTFF.

In its sample, this clone was seen once. This chain joins TRBV18 and TRBJ2-5; D is undetermined. V lost 2 bases and J 0 bases, leaving 10 bases between the germline ends. The CDR3 runs 15 residues. Germline CDR1 and CDR2: KGHSH and LQKENI. CDR3 residues: CASSPLGWYQETQYF. CDR3 DNA: TGTGCCAGCTCACCATTGGGCTGGTACCAAGAGACCCAGTACTTC.

V gene TRBV7-2 combines with J gene TRBJ1-1, with 9 bases fitting TRBD1. This CDR3 is built from 15 residues. CDR1 is SGHTA and CDR2 is FQGNSA in the germline V gene. V shed 0 bases, J shed 5 bases, and the junction held 4 bases outside the gene matches. CDR3 in DNA: TGTGCCAGCAGCTTAGCAGGGACAGGGAGGACTGAAGCTTTCTTT. Translated: CASSLAGTGRTEAFF.

This sequence joins TRBV5-5 and TRBJ2-7; tentatively, D is TRBD2 (5 bases). Germline lookup yields CDR1 SGHKS and CDR2 YYEKEE (reference sequence). The length of the CDR3 is 14 residues. Between the trimmed V and J ends, which lost 2 bases and 1 base, there was a span of 10 bases. The CDR3 protein is CASSFRDISYEQYF. In nucleotides, the CDR3 is TGTGCCAGCAGCTTTCGGGATATTTCCTACGAGCAGTACTTC.

The chain links TRBV5-1 to TRBJ2-7; unclear D gene. V lost 4 bases and J 0 bases, leaving 11 bases between the germline ends. In germline, CDR1 is SGHRS, CDR2 YFSETQ. This CDR3 comprises 14 residues. CDR3 sequence: CASSAAADSYEQYF. The CDR3 DNA follows: TGCGCCAGCAGCGCGGCGGCCGACTCCTACGAGCAGTACTTC.

The chain recombines TRBV6-6 with TRBJ2-5; the D gene is possibly TRBD2 (5 bases). Germline lookup yields CDR1 MNHNY and CDR2 SVGAGI (reference sequence). There are 13 residues in the CDR3. V was trimmed by 0 bases and J by 5 bases, leaving 7 bases between them. The chain's CDR3 is CASSYSPGETQYF. In DNA, the CDR3 is TGTGCCAGCAGTTACTCGCCGGGGGAGACCCAGTACTTC.

The CDR3 bases are TGTGCCAGTAGTATTATTGAGACAGGGGCTGGGAATGAGCAGTTCTTC. It encodes CASSIIETGAGNEQFF. This chain connects TRBV19 to TRBJ2-1, with 8 bases fitting TRBD1. J lost 7 bases, V lost 3 bases, and 11 bases had no gene match. The CDR3 is 16 residues long. The germline V gene has CDR1 LNHDA and CDR2 SQIVND (reference sequence).

V usage is TRBV29-1 and J usage is TRBJ2-5, with D perhaps TRBD2 (5 bases). This CDR3 spans 12 amino acids. In germline, CDR1 is SQVTM, CDR2 ANQGSEA. Trimming stripped 4 bases from V and 1 base from J, with 7 bases between. The CDR3 DNA reads as TGCAGCGTTGCCAGCGGCCAAGAGACCCAGTACTTC. Protein product: CSVASGQETQYF.

The chain carries TRBV7-2 and TRBJ1-3; D is uncertain. Trimming removed 5 bases from V and 0 bases from J, with 14 bases in between. CDR1 SGHTA and CDR2 FQGNSA come from the germline V gene. CDR3 size: 16 residues. The CDR3 loop is CASSASGSHSGNTIYF. The CDR3 DNA is TGTGCCAGCAGCGCCAGCGGGTCTCACTCTGGAAACACCATATATTTT.